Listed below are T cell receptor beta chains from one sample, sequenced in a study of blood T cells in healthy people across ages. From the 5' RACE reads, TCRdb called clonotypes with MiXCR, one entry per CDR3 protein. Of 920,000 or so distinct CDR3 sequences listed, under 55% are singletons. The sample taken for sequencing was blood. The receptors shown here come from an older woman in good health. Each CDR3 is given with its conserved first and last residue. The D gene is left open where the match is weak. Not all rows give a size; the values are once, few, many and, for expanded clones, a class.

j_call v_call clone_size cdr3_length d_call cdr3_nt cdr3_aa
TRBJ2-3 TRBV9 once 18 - TGTGCCAGCAGCGTAGGGGCAGGGGGGACACGGAGGACAGATACGCAGTATTTT CASSVGAGGTRRTDTQYF
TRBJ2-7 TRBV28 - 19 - TGTGCCAGCAGTTTCTTCCCCTCCGAGCGGGCCTTTACTTCCTACGAGCAGTACTTC CASSFFPSERAFTSYEQYF
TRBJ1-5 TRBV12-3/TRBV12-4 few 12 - TGTGCCAGCAGCCACCGTCCCCAGCCCCAGCATTTT CASSHRPQPQHF
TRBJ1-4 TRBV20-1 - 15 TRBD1 TGCAGTGCTAGAGATCAACAGGGGTTTGGTGGAAAACTGTTTTTT CSARDQQGFGGKLFF
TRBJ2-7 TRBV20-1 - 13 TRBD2 TGCAGTGCTAGCGCACTAGCGGGGTCCGAGCAGTACTTC CSASALAGSEQYF
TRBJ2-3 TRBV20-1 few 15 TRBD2 TGCAGTGCCCCTCCGCGGGAGGGGAACACAGATACGCAGTATTTT CSAPPREGNTDTQYF
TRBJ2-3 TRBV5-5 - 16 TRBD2 TGTGCCAGCAGCTCAAGACTAGCGGGAGGGGCAGATACGCAGTATTTT CASSSRLAGGADTQYF
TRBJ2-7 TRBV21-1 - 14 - TGTGCCAGCCTTGGGGGGGTCGGCTCCTACGAGCAGTACTTC CASLGGVGSYEQYF
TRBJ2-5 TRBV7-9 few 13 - TGTGCCAGCAGCAATGCGGGAAGGGAGACCCAGTACTTC CASSNAGRETQYF
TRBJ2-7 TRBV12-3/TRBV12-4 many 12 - TGTGCCAGCAGTTTCCAGGGGAGAGAGCAGTACTTC CASSFQGREQYF
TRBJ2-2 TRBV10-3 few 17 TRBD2 TGTGCCATCAGTGAGGAATACAGCGGGAGGAACACCGGGGAGCTGTTTTTT CAISEEYSGRNTGELFF
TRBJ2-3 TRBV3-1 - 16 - TGTGCCAGCAGCCAAGATAGTAGGGCGTTCACAGATACGCAGTATTTT CASSQDSRAFTDTQYF
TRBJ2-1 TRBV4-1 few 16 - TGCGCCAGCAGCCACTCGGACGCAAGCTCCTACAATGAGCAGTTCTTC CASSHSDASSYNEQFF
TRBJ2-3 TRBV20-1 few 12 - TGCAGTGCTAGAGATACGGGGAGCTTACAGTATTTT CSARDTGSLQYF
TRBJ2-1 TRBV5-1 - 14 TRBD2 TGCGCCAGCAGCCCCAGGACTAGTGCGGATGAGCAGTTCTTC CASSPRTSADEQFF
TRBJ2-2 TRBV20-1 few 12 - TGCAGTGCTAGTACCGACACCGGGGAGCTGTTTTTT CSASTDTGELFF
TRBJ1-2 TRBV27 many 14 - TGTGCCAGCAGTTTATCGGTCCCAGGAGGTGGCTACACCTTC CASSLSVPGGGYTF
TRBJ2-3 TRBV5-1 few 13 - TGCGCCAGCAATAAGGATAGCACAGATACGCAGTATTTT CASNKDSTDTQYF
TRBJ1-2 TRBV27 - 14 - TGTGCCAGCAGTTTAACAGGGAACCACTATGGCTACACCTTC CASSLTGNHYGYTF
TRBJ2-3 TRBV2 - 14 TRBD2 TGTGCCAGCAGGACGGGGACTAGCGGGGGAACGCAGTATTTT CASRTGTSGGTQYF
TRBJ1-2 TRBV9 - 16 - TGTGCCAGCAGTCTCGGGAAGGGCGCCTTAGGATATGGCTACACCTTC CASSLGKGALGYGYTF
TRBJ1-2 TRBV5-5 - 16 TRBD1 TGCGCCAGCAGCTTGGAGGCGACAGGGGTTGACTATGGCTACACCTTC CASSLEATGVDYGYTF
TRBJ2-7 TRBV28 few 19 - TGTGCCAGCAGTCCAGGGGTTTTTATCGGGGGAGGCTTTTCCTACGAGCAGTACTTC CASSPGVFIGGGFSYEQYF
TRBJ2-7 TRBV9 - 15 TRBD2 TGTGCCAGCAGCCCACAACTAGCGGGAGTTAACGAGCAGTACTTC CASSPQLAGVNEQYF
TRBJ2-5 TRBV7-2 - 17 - TGTGCCAGCAGCTTAGCGAGCGGACTCATGTACCAAGAGACCCAGTACTTC CASSLASGLMYQETQYF
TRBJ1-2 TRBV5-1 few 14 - TGCGCCAGCAGCTTGGGAGCAGGGGACTATGGCTACACCTTC CASSLGAGDYGYTF
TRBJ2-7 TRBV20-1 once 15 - TGCAGTGCTGCCGATCGGGGCCTCCAAGACTACGAGCAGTACTTC CSAADRGLQDYEQYF
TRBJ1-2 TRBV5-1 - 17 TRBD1 TGCGCCAGCAGCCCTAATGGGCCGACAGGGTATAACTATGGCTACACCTTC CASSPNGPTGYNYGYTF
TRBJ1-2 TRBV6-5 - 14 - TGTGCCAGCGCTCAGGGATCGCTTAACTATGGCTACACCTTC CASAQGSLNYGYTF
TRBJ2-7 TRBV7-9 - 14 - TGTGCCAGCAGCGAACGGGGCCGGGGGAACGAGCAGTACTTC CASSERGRGNEQYF
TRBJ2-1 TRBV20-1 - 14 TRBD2 TGCAGTGCTAGAGGCGGGAGGGTGGGTAATGAGCAGTTCTTC CSARGGRVGNEQFF
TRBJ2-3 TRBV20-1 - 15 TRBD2 TGCAGTGTAGCAGGGGCGGGAGGGAGCACAGATACGCAGTATTTT CSVAGAGGSTDTQYF
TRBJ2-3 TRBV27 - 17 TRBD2 TGTGCCAGCAGTTCCGCCCGACTAGCGGGAGTAGCAGATACGCAGTATTTT CASSSARLAGVADTQYF
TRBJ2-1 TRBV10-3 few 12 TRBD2 TGTGCCATCAAGCGGGAGGACAATGAGCAGTTCTTC CAIKREDNEQFF
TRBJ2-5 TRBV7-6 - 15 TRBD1 TGTGCCAGCAGCCGCCGGACAGGGGGTCAAGAGACCCAGTACTTC CASSRRTGGQETQYF
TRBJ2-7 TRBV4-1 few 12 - TGCGCCAGCAGGGGGGAACGGTTCGAGCAGTACTTC CASRGERFEQYF
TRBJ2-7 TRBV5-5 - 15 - TGTGCCAGCAGCTTCAGGGCAAGCTCCTACAATGAGCAGTACTTC CASSFRASSYNEQYF
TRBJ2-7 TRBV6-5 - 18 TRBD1 TGTGCCAGCAGTTACTCGAGGGGGTCAGGGGGTTCGTCTTGGGGGCAGTACTTC CASSYSRGSGGSSWGQYF
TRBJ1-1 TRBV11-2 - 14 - TGTGCCAGCAGCTTAGACGGGCAGGGAACTAAGACTTTCTTT CASSLDGQGTKTFF
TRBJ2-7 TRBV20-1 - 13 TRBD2 TGCAGTGCTACCGGGACTAGCGTCTACGAGCAGTACTTC CSATGTSVYEQYF
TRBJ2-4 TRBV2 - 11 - TGTGCCAGCAGTGCGAAAGGAATTCAGTACTTC CASSAKGIQYF
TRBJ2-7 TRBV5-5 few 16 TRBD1 TGTGCCAGCAGCGTGGCCGCGACAGGGAATTTCTACGAGCAGTACTTC CASSVAATGNFYEQYF
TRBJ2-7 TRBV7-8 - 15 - TGTGCCAGCAGCTTAGCTCACAGGTCCTCCTACGAGCAGTACTTC CASSLAHRSSYEQYF
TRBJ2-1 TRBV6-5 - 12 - TGTGCCAGCACCGACAGAGGCAATGAGCAGTTCTTC CASTDRGNEQFF
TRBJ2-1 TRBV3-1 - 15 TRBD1 TGTGCCAGCAGCCACCGGGACAGGTCGAACAATGAGCAGTTCTTC CASSHRDRSNNEQFF
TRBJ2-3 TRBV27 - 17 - TGTGCCAGCTTGGGGGCTGAGCAACGGAGAACAGAAGATACGCAGTATTTT CASLGAEQRRTEDTQYF
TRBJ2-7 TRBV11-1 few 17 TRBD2 TGTGCCAGCAGCCGAGGGCGACTAGCGGGAGTGGGCTACGAGCAGTACTTC CASSRGRLAGVGYEQYF
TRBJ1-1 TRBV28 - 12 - TGTGCCAGCAGGGAACGGGAAGCTGAAGCTTTCTTT CASREREAEAFF
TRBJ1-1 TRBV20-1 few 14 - TGCAGTGCTAGCTCCGCCCAACTCAACACTGAAGCTTTCTTT CSASSAQLNTEAFF